Following are 9 T cell receptor beta chains from one sample sequenced in a study of T-cell memory formation after mild COVID-19. TCRdb processed the 5' RACE reads anew with MiXCR; each CDR3 protein has one entry. The data contain roughly 120,000 distinct CDR3 sequences, more than 15% of them seen just once; the ten biggest clones take up about 15%. The sample was PBMCs or a T cell subset sorted from them (not recorded which). The receptors derive from an adult woman who had mild COVID-19 (a few samples of this study predate the infection). Cell type and time point are not known.

This clonotype was recorded many times. This sequence joins TRBV20-1 and TRBJ2-3; 13 nucleotides align to TRBD2. Trimming at V came to 0 bases and at J to 4 bases, leaving 7 bases not matched to a gene. This CDR3 comprises 17 residues. CDR1 and CDR2 (germline): DFQATT, SNEGSKA (reference sequence). CDR3 protein: CSARDPTSGGGADTQYF. DNA of the CDR3: TGCAGTGCTAGAGATCCTACTAGCGGGGGGGGTGCAGATACGCAGTATTTT.

This chain joins TRBV5-1 and TRBJ2-7, with 7 bases that match TRBD1. Trimming at V came to 4 bases and at J to 1 base, leaving 11 bases not matched to a gene. There are 16 residues in the CDR3. Germline-derived CDR1 and CDR2 are SGHRS and YFSETQ. This CDR3 reads CASSHLGDSGSYEQYF. In DNA, the CDR3 is TGCGCCAGCAGCCACCTCGGGGACAGCGGATCCTACGAGCAGTACTTC.

This clonotype was counted a few times. CDR3 in amino acids: CASSSPGRVSYNEQFF. DNA for the CDR3: TGTGCCAGCAGCTCCCCGGGACGAGTGTCCTACAATGAGCAGTTCTTC. This chain uses TRBV7-2 with TRBJ2-1; tentatively, D is TRBD1 or TRBD2 (5 bases each). The CDR3 is 16 residues long. CDR1 is SGHTA and CDR2 is FQGNSA in the germline V gene. V lost 4 bases, J lost 1 base, and 14 bases lay in between.

This chain joins TRBV4-1 and TRBJ1-1; a possible D gene is TRBD1 (5 bases). This CDR3 is built from 13 residues. Trimming stripped 4 bases from V and 6 bases from J, with 12 bases between. Germline V gene lookup returns CDR1 MGHRA and CDR2 YSYEKL. The CDR3 region has the DNA TGCGCCAGCAGCCTGCAGGGCTGGGCTGAAGCTTTCTTT. Amino acid sequence: CASSLQGWAEAFF.

The chain links TRBV20-1 to TRBJ2-1, with D unresolved. This CDR3 has 13 amino acids. Trimming stripped 8 bases from V and 0 bases from J, with 11 bases between. The germline V gene has CDR1 DFQATT and CDR2 SNEGSKA (reference sequence). The CDR3 is CSLTRSSYNEQFF. CDR3 sequence (DNA): TGCAGTCTAACCAGGAGCTCCTACAATGAGCAGTTCTTC.

The chain joins TRBV7-9 to TRBJ2-5, with D perhaps matching TRBD2 (6 bases). This CDR3 comprises 14 residues. Germline values: CDR1 SEHNR, CDR2 FQNEAQ (reference sequence). The germline V and J ends were trimmed by 1 base and 5 bases, with 11 bases remaining between them. The CDR3 DNA reads TGTGCCAGCAGCTTAGTAGGTCTAGCGGAGACCCAGTACTTC. Protein product: CASSLVGLAETQYF.

This clonotype has more than one count but fewer than ten. V and J are TRBV20-1 and TRBJ2-5; D uncertain. The CDR3 is 14 residues long. V was pared by 0 bases and J by 3 bases, with 11 bases between. Germline CDR1 reads DFQATT; CDR2 reads SNEGSKA (reference sequence). The CDR3 protein is CSARDRNIKETQYF. The CDR3 nucleotides read TGCAGTGCTAGAGATAGGAACATAAAAGAGACCCAGTACTTC.

The chain joins TRBV12-3 or TRBV12-4 to TRBJ2-2; TRBD1 might be the D (5 bases). Trimming left V 3 bases short and J 4 bases short, with 9 bases between. The CDR3 contains 14 residues. CDR3 nucleotides: TGTGCCAGCAGTTTCGACAGTCTCACCGGGGAGCTGTTTTTT. Its protein product is CASSFDSLTGELFF.

Many counts were recorded for this clonotype. The chain links TRBV4-2 to TRBJ2-7; the match to TRBD2 covers 10 bases. The CDR3 runs to 15 residues. Germline CDR1 LGHNA, CDR2 YNFKEQ. V trimming: 1 base; J trimming: 3 bases; junction bases outside the gene matches: 3. CDR3 sequence: CASSQGSSGGYEQYF. The DNA of the CDR3 is TGTGCCAGCAGCCAAGGCTCTAGCGGGGGCTACGAGCAGTACTTC.